This TCR beta chain derives from a study of cytomegalovirus exposure and HLA in healthy donors. At the time of sampling, donors were nominally healthy, though unrecorded immune exposures were likely. Amplification used 60 Vbeta primers and 13 Jbeta primers. Profiling relied on immunoSEQ multiplex PCR, and the TCRdb table lists in-frame clones only, not all of them. This sample carries 130,000 to 150,000 clones, around 72% of them seen once, and the ten largest clones take roughly 4%. Source material: PBMCs. The receptor was isolated from a man aged 18 to 29 in good health and CMV-seropositive.

For the CDR3, the DNA is TGTGCCAGCAGCTTAGCGGGCACAGATACGCAGTATTTT. This codes for CASSLAGTDTQYF. This chain uses TRBV2 with TRBJ2-3, with D perhaps matching TRBD2 (6 bases). CDR1 is SNHLY and CDR2 is FYNNEI in the germline V gene. This CDR3 has 13 amino acids. V was shortened by 6 bases and J by 1 base, with 8 bases between the two germline ends. Drawing the rest from reference TRBV2 and TRBJ2-3, the complete variable domain is EPEVTQTPSHQVTQMGQEVILRCVPISNHLYFYWYRQILGQKVEFLVSFYNNEISEKSEIFDDQFSVERPDGSNFTLKIRSTKLEDSAMYFCASSLAGTDTQYFGPGTRLTVL.